The 9 T cell receptor beta chains below come from one sample, sequenced in a study of PD-1 blockade in classical Hodgkin lymphoma. There was relapse after autologous stem cell transplantation in every patient, and there was variation in brentuximab vedotin exposure. The data were produced by immunoSEQ multiplex PCR, yet TCRdb's version contains in-frame clones alone and is incomplete. Here the sample spans approximately 21,000 clones, less than 80% being singletons. Sequenced here: peripheral blood mononuclear cells (PBMCs), sampled at baseline. All receptors come from a human donor with classical Hodgkin lymphoma.

The J gene is TRBJ1-1, the V gene TRBV10-3; D is undetermined. V lost 4 bases and J lost 0, with 3 bases in between. Per the germline V gene, CDR1 is ENHRY and CDR2 is SYGVKD. The CDR3 is made up of 12 amino acids. The CDR3 is CAISGMNTEAFF. The CDR3 DNA is TGTGCCATCAGTGGAATGAACACTGAAGCTTTCTTT.

This clone is labeled as medium-sized (0.01 to 0.1%). CDR3 in DNA: TGTGCCAGCAGTTCCCAGGGGGAGGGCACTGAAGCTTTCTTT. Amino acids: CASSSQGEGTEAFF. The gene calls are TRBV27 and TRBJ1-1; 7 nucleotides align to TRBD1. CDR3 length: 14 residues. Germline V gene sequence: CDR1 MNHEY, CDR2 SMNVEV (reference sequence). V trimming: 4 bases; J trimming: 4 bases; junction bases outside the gene matches: 6.

The gene calls are TRBV11-2 and TRBJ2-7; TRBD2 aligns across 9 bases. J was trimmed by 5 bases and V by 4 bases; bases with no gene match: 6. Looked up from germline, CDR1 is SGHAT and CDR2 is FQNNGV. This CDR3 is 14 amino acids long. The CDR3 coding sequence is TGTGCCAGCAGCTCCTTAGCGGGAGCCCACGAGCAGTACTTC. This translates into CASSSLAGAHEQYF.

This chain links TRBV9 with TRBJ1-2, with D possibly matching TRBD1 (5 bases). CDR3 size: 16 residues. Looked up from germline, CDR1 is SGDLS and CDR2 is YYNGEE. V was cut by 0 bases and J by 7 bases, with 19 bases left in between. This chain's CDR3 is CASSVAQGPITRGYTF. Here the CDR3 DNA reads TGTGCCAGCAGCGTAGCTCAGGGACCCATAACGCGTGGCTACACCTTC.

The chain combines TRBV30 with TRBJ1-3; TRBD1 matches 7 bases. With V trimmed by 1 base and J by 4 bases, 4 bases remained unmatched. The CDR3 spans 14 residues. Germline V gene lookup returns CDR1 GTSNPN and CDR2 SVGIG (reference sequence). The CDR3 DNA is TGTGCCTGGAGTGGGACAGGTTACGGAAACACCATATATTTT. It encodes CAWSGTGYGNTIYF.

The chain combines TRBV10-3 with TRBJ2-3; 13 nucleotides agree with TRBD2. Germline CDR1 is ENHRY and CDR2 is SYGVKD. The CDR3 runs 22 residues. J lost 6 bases, V lost 0 bases, and 21 bases had no gene match. CDR3 sequence: CAISESGDGGKLAGGPRDTQYF. The CDR3 DNA follows: TGTGCCATCAGTGAGTCTGGAGACGGAGGGAAACTAGCGGGAGGGCCGAGGGATACGCAGTATTTT.

This clone was observed a few times. DNA for the CDR3: TGTGCCAGCAGTGAATATCTCGGACAGAATGAAAAACTGTTTTTT. This translates into CASSEYLGQNEKLFF. The chain recombines TRBV25-1 with TRBJ1-4; D possibly corresponds to TRBD1 (6 bases). The CDR3 covers 15 residues. In germline, CDR1 is MGHDK, CDR2 SYGVNS. The V gene lost 0 bases and the J gene lost 5 bases, with 10 bases spanning the gap.

The chain links TRBV2 to TRBJ2-4, with D uncertain. The CDR3 covers 15 residues. The V gene lost 6 bases and the J gene lost 0 bases, with 12 bases spanning the gap. Germline V lookup: CDR1 SNHLY, CDR2 FYNNEI. The CDR3 DNA reads as TGTGCCAGCAGATCTGTGGCCTTAGCCAAAAACATTCAGTACTTC. Translated, it gives CASRSVALAKNIQYF.

The chain combines TRBV5-4 with TRBJ1-1; 7 positions agree with TRBD1. The CDR3 covers 16 residues. The germline V gene has CDR1 SGHNT and CDR2 YYREEE (reference sequence). V shed 4 bases, J shed 2 bases, and the junction held 11 bases outside the gene matches. The CDR3 region has the DNA TGTGCCAGCAGCCCTGGTGGGACAGTACCTAACACTGAAGCTTTCTTT. Its protein product is CASSPGGTVPNTEAFF. Full variable domain (remainder filled in from reference TRBV5-4 and TRBJ1-1): ETGVTQSPTHLIKTRGQQVTLRCSSQSGHNTVSWYQQALGQGPQFIFQYYREEENGRGNFPPRFSGLQFPNYSSELNVNALELDDSALYLCASSPGGTVPNTEAFFGQGTRLTVV.